The rows below give T cell receptor beta chains drawn from one sample of a study of cytomegalovirus exposure and HLA in healthy donors. Here immunoSEQ multiplex PCR was the method, and the copy in TCRdb shows in-frame clones only, minus some. Of about 160,000 clones detected, more than 70% appear once; the ten largest clones hold 6.3%. Sample: PBMCs. These receptors were obtained from a male donor in good health and CMV-seropositive. Each CDR3 is given with its conserved first and last residue. D genes are given only for firm matches. Rows give clone size only sometimes, using once, few, many, or a class for an expanded clone.

j_call,d_call,v_call,clone_size,cdr3_nt,cdr3_aa
TRBJ2-3,-,TRBV7-2,once,TGTGCCAGCAGCCCGGGGGCGGGAGCCCCCCCAGATACGCAGTATTTT,CASSPGAGAPPDTQYF
TRBJ2-2,-,TRBV25-1,-,TGTGCCAGCAGGAGAACCGGGGAGCTGTTTTTT,CASRRTGELFF
TRBJ2-7,TRBD2,TRBV28,once,TGTGCCAGCAGTTCCGGGACTAGCTACGAGCAGTACTTC,CASSSGTSYEQYF
TRBJ2-2,-,TRBV2,-,TGTGCCAGCAGTCCTCCCAGGGGGAACACCGGGGAGCTGTTTTTT,CASSPPRGNTGELFF
TRBJ2-1,TRBD1,TRBV11-3,-,TGTGCCAGCAGCGTACGGGGGGGACAGGGGGCGATCAATGAGCAGTTCTTC,CASSVRGGQGAINEQFF
TRBJ2-5,TRBD2,TRBV18,-,TGTGCCAGCTCACCAAGGACTAGCGAAGAGACCCAGTACTTC,CASSPRTSEETQYF
TRBJ2-1,TRBD2,TRBV9,-,TGTGCCAGCAGCCCCTGGCGGGAGTGGGGCAATGAGCAGTTCTTC,CASSPWREWGNEQFF
TRBJ2-5,TRBD2,TRBV2,few,TGTGCCGGGATAAAGGAACTAGCGGGATCAAAGACCCAGTACTTC,CAGIKELAGSKTQYF
TRBJ1-3,-,TRBV18,-,TGTGCCAGCTCACCGGTCAGGGAAGGAAACACCATATATTTT,CASSPVREGNTIYF
TRBJ1-4,-,TRBV4-1,-,TGCGCCAGCAGCCAAGACGGGGGGGCTAATGAAAAACTGTTTTTT,CASSQDGGANEKLFF
TRBJ1-2,-,TRBV4-3,-,TGCGCCAGCAGCCAAGAGGGGGTGGGGGGGTTAGATGGCTACACCTTC,CASSQEGVGGLDGYTF
TRBJ2-5,TRBD1,TRBV7-6,-,TGTGCCAGCAGCTACCAACAGGGGGCAGGAGAGACCCAGTACTTC,CASSYQQGAGETQYF
TRBJ2-7,-,TRBV7-9,-,TGTGCCAGCACCCTGGACAGAAATTACGAGCAGTACTTC,CASTLDRNYEQYF
TRBJ2-3,TRBD2,TRBV6-5,-,TGTGCCAGCAGGACTAGCGGGAGACGAGATACGCAGTATTTT,CASRTSGRRDTQYF
TRBJ2-5,TRBD2,TRBV7-3,-,TGTGCCAGCAGCCCCACTAGCGGGAGTAAGACCCAGTACTTC,CASSPTSGSKTQYF
TRBJ1-5,-,TRBV30,few,TGTGCCTGGAGCCTGGGAGGGGGCAATCAGCCCCAGCATTTT,CAWSLGGGNQPQHF
TRBJ2-5,TRBD2,TRBV5-6,-,TGTGCCAGCAGCTGGGGGACTAGCGGGAGTTTGGAGACCCAGTACTTC,CASSWGTSGSLETQYF
TRBJ2-5,TRBD1,TRBV4-1,-,TGCGCCAGCAGCGCAACAGGGGCTGGGTTGGAGACCCAGTACTTC,CASSATGAGLETQYF
TRBJ2-2,-,TRBV10-3,-,TGTGCCATCAGTGAGTCGGGGCAAATCACCGGGGAGCTGTTTTTT,CAISESGQITGELFF
TRBJ2-1,TRBD2,TRBV11-2,few,TGTGCCAGCAGCTTAGTTGTGACTAGCGGGAGAAAAGGTGAGCAGTTCTTC,CASSLVVTSGRKGEQFF
TRBJ1-1,TRBD1,TRBV27,-,TGTGCCAGCAGGGACGCTGGGACAGGGCATGTAGGCACTGAAGCTTTCTTT,CASRDAGTGHVGTEAFF
TRBJ2-5,TRBD2,TRBV30,-,TGTGCCTGGAGTGGGCGCGGGAGGGTACCCCGGGAGACCCAGTACTTC,CAWSGRGRVPRETQYF
TRBJ1-2,TRBD1,TRBV14,-,TGTGCCAGCAGCCAATATGTCAACCAGGGGGCCTATGGCTACACCTTC,CASSQYVNQGAYGYTF
TRBJ2-1,-,TRBV9,-,TGTGCCAGCAGCGTAGGTCTCGGGAGCTCCTACAATGAGCAGTTCTTC,CASSVGLGSSYNEQFF
TRBJ1-6,TRBD1,TRBV15,-,TGTGCCACCAGCTTAAGGACAGGGCCTAATTCACCCCTCCACTTT,CATSLRTGPNSPLHF
TRBJ2-1,-,TRBV27,once,TGTGCCAGCAGTTTGGGGAGAGGGGGTTACAATGAGCAGTTCTTC,CASSLGRGGYNEQFF
TRBJ2-7,TRBD1,TRBV18,-,TGTGCCAGCTCACCAACGGACAGGGTATCCTACGAGCAGTACTTC,CASSPTDRVSYEQYF
TRBJ1-2,TRBD1,TRBV5-1,-,TGCGCCAGCAGCTTGGGGGGACAGGGCAACTATGGCTACACCTTC,CASSLGGQGNYGYTF
TRBJ2-3,TRBD2,TRBV2,-,TGTGCCAGCAGTGAACGCGGGGGGGGCCTAGATACGCAGTATTTT,CASSERGGGLDTQYF
TRBJ1-2,-,TRBV6-5,-,TGTGCCAGCAGTTACTCGAATAGCTATGGCTACACCTTC,CASSYSNSYGYTF
TRBJ2-7,TRBD1,TRBV15,-,TGTGCCACCAGCAGCGGGACAGGACGCTCCTACGAGCAGTACTTC,CATSSGTGRSYEQYF
TRBJ2-1,TRBD2,TRBV7-9,few,TGTTCCAGCAGCTTACCGCACAGACTAGCGGGAGTGCGTAATGAGCAGTTCTTC,CSSSLPHRLAGVRNEQFF
TRBJ2-7,TRBD2,TRBV4-1,-,TGCGCCAGCAGCCAGCGGGGGGGACTGGTCAAACAATACGAGCAGTACTTC,CASSQRGGLVKQYEQYF
TRBJ2-5,-,TRBV18,once,TGTGCCAGCTCACCAAATGGCCCTCCCGAGACCCAGTACTTC,CASSPNGPPETQYF
TRBJ1-2,TRBD1,TRBV29-1,-,TGCAGCGCCGGGGACAGGGGGGATGGCTACACCTTC,CSAGDRGDGYTF
TRBJ1-6,TRBD1,TRBV5-4,-,TGTGCCAGCAGCTTGGTTCCAAGGACAGGGGTTCTTTCCTATAATTCACCCCTCCACTTT,CASSLVPRTGVLSYNSPLHF
TRBJ1-2,-,TRBV5-1,-,TGCGCCAGCAAGATTGGACAGAGGGAATATGGCTACACCTTC,CASKIGQREYGYTF
TRBJ2-1,-,TRBV10-3,-,TGTGCCACGGGGATACCGAGCTCCTACAATGAGCAGTTCTTC,CATGIPSSYNEQFF
TRBJ2-1,TRBD1,TRBV5-6,-,TGTGCCAGCAGCAGACAGGGTTATGAGCAGTTCTTC,CASSRQGYEQFF
TRBJ1-4,-,TRBV28,-,TGTGCCAGCGCCCCTGTGAGGCCGTCAACTAATGAAAAACTGTTTTTT,CASAPVRPSTNEKLFF
TRBJ2-3,-,TRBV7-9,few,TGTTCCAGCAGCTTCGACAGGTACACAGATACGCAGTATTTT,CSSSFDRYTDTQYF
TRBJ1-5,-,TRBV30,-,TGTGCCTGGAGGGAGGGCCTGGGGCCAAATCAGCCCCAGCATTTT,CAWREGLGPNQPQHF
TRBJ2-4,TRBD2,TRBV7-9,-,TGTGCCAGCAGCTCTCCTAGCAAGACTAGCGGGACTGGAAACATTCAGTACTTC,CASSSPSKTSGTGNIQYF
TRBJ2-7,TRBD2,TRBV19,-,TGTGCCAGCGCGACTAGCCAAAGCTACGAGCAGTACTTC,CASATSQSYEQYF
TRBJ1-2,-,TRBV19,-,TGTGCCAGTACCTTGGGGGTACAGGGCGTGATTAACTATGGCTACACCTTC,CASTLGVQGVINYGYTF
TRBJ2-2,-,TRBV28,-,TGTGCCAGCAACGGGGGAACGAACACCGGGGAGCTGTTTTTT,CASNGGTNTGELFF
TRBJ2-7,TRBD1,TRBV13,-,TGTGCCAGCAGCTTACCCGCAGGGGGCGAGCAGTACTTC,CASSLPAGGEQYF
TRBJ1-1,-,TRBV18,-,TGTGCCAGCTCGTCCGACAGTGGCACTGAAGCTTTCTTT,CASSSDSGTEAFF
TRBJ2-3,-,TRBV6-5,-,TGTGCCAGCACCCCCCCGCGGACAGATACGCAGTATTTT,CASTPPRTDTQYF
TRBJ1-1,-,TRBV5-6,-,TGTGCCAGCAGAAGAGGGCGCTCGAACACTGAAGCTTTCTTT,CASRRGRSNTEAFF
TRBJ2-7,-,TRBV11-3,-,TGTGCCAGCAGCTTAGAAGGCGACTTCGTCTACGAGCAGTACTTC,CASSLEGDFVYEQYF
TRBJ2-3,-,TRBV10-3,-,TGTGCCATCAGTCCTCGGGCAGATACGCAGTATTTT,CAISPRADTQYF
TRBJ2-7,-,TRBV28,-,TGTGCCAGCAGCCTCGCCGTGGAGCAGTGCTTC,CASSLAVEQCF
TRBJ2-7,TRBD2,TRBV10-3,-,TGTGCCATCAGAAGCTCTACCGGGCTCAGGGTTGGGGCCCTAGCGGGATTCACCGAGCAGTACTTC,CAIRSSTGLRVGALAGFTEQYF
TRBJ1-2,-,TRBV29-1,-,TGCAGCGTTGCTCTGGACTACGGCTACACCTTC,CSVALDYGYTF
TRBJ2-3,-,TRBV27,-,TGTGCCAGCAGTTTGGCCGGCGGGTCAGATACGCAGTATTTT,CASSLAGGSDTQYF
TRBJ1-2,-,TRBV7-8,-,TGTGCCAACAGCTTCGGGACACCGGATAACTATGGCTACACCTTC,CANSFGTPDNYGYTF
TRBJ2-3,TRBD2,TRBV13,few,TGTGCCAGCAGTTTCCGGACTAGCGGTGCTTATACGCAGTATTTT,CASSFRTSGAYTQYF
TRBJ2-1,-,TRBV18,few,TGTGCCAGCTCCGGGGATAATTACAATGAGCAGTTCTTC,CASSGDNYNEQFF